Sequencing of this T cell receptor (beta chain) was carried out in a study of blood T cell repertoires in COVID-19. Study as a whole: The United States, Italy and Spain provided the acute and convalescent COVID-19 samples. Sources were T cells, B-cell-depleted T cells, or PBMCs; the material itself was cDNA or gDNA.

Seattle's enrolled individuals joined amid active infection and were then monitored longitudinally. Methods used by the authors: Estimation of nucleated cell counts was performed using reference gene primer amplification. The repertoire was sequenced with immunoSEQ multiplex PCR; TCRdb's copy has only in-frame clones and lacks some. V and J calls and clone size are copied from that table; D and trimming were computed from the DNA. The data show 150,000 to 200,000 clones, with 70% to 90% seen just once and roughly 0.58% held by the top ten. J lost 5 bases, V lost 4 bases, and 4 bases had no gene match. CDR3 length equals 14 residues. From germline, CDR1 is SGHTA and CDR2 FQGNSA.

This sequence originates from a man in his 60s with COVID-19, enrolled during active disease. The genes are TRBV7-2 and TRBJ2-5; 10 bases are a match to TRBD2. Sequences were obtained from peripheral blood. CDR3: CASSSGLARETQYF. CDR3 nucleotides: TGTGCCAGCAGCTCGGGACTAGCGCGGGAGACCCAGTACTTC.